Presented here are 16 T cell receptor beta chains from one specimen sequenced in a study of CD8 T cells in ankylosing spondylitis. General observations from the study: A TCR beta motif made of 7 to 9 highly homologous variants seemed typical of ankylosing spondylitis blood.

TCRdb redid the calling of the 5' RACE reads with MiXCR, one entry per CDR3 protein. In the table there are about 500,000 distinct CDR3 sequences, about 13% of which are singletons. Their antigen targets remain unknown. The sample comprised blood, either unsorted or a sorted T cell fraction (not recorded which). The receptors shown here come from a male donor with ankylosing spondylitis.

This clonotype turned up a few times. The chain combines TRBV10-3 with TRBJ2-7; D unresolved. Per germline, CDR1 ENHRY and CDR2 SYGVKD. The length of the CDR3 is 14 residues. The V and J ends lost 4 bases and 5 bases respectively, with 15 bases between them. For the CDR3, the DNA is TGTGCCATCAGTGGGACGACCGCTCCAGACGAGCAGTACTTC. It encodes CAISGTTAPDEQYF.

This clonotype has at least ten counts. This sequence joins TRBV20-1 and TRBJ2-1; 10 nucleotides match TRBD2. Per germline, CDR1 DFQATT and CDR2 SNEGSKA (reference sequence). J lost 6 bases, V lost 8 bases, and 10 bases had no gene match. The CDR3 has 14 amino acids. CDR3 sequence reads: CSFPPGLASNEQFF. CDR3 sequence (DNA): TGCAGTTTCCCCCCGGGACTAGCGAGCAATGAGCAGTTCTTC.

The chain joins TRBV12-3 or TRBV12-4 to TRBJ2-3; the D call may be TRBD1 or TRBD2 (5 bases each). V was cut by 8 bases and J by 5 bases, with 14 bases left in between. The CDR3 contains 13 residues. CDR3 bases: TGTGCCAGCCGTCCTTCGGGGCGAGATACGCAGTATTTT. Its protein product is CASRPSGRDTQYF.

This clonotype was seen many times. The V gene is TRBV20-1, the J gene TRBJ2-7; D is unclear. This CDR3 contains 11 residues. Deletions cut 6 bases from V and 5 bases from J, with 11 bases between. CDR1 is DFQATT and CDR2 is SNEGSKA in the germline V gene (reference sequence). The CDR3 bases are TGCAGTGCCGTTCGGGTGGACGAGCAGTACGTC. Translating it yields CSAVRVDEQYV.

A remark on this clonotype: This may stem from a read error, because a much larger clone lies one nucleotide away. The chain recombines TRBV20-1 with TRBJ2-1; D may be TRBD2 (8 bases). The length of the CDR3 is 18 residues. In germline, CDR1 is DFQATT, CDR2 SNEGSKA (reference sequence). CDR3 loop: CRAYSDRPREGRNNEQFF. The CDR3 DNA follows: TGCAGAGCCTACTCGGACAGGCCTCGGGAGGGCCGCAACAATGAGCAGTTCTTC.

This clonotype was detected many times. The gene calls are TRBV11-2 and TRBJ2-7; the D gene is possibly TRBD1 (6 bases). The CDR3 has 15 residues. CDR1 and CDR2 from the germline V gene are SGHAT and FQNNGV. V was cut by 0 bases and J by 3 bases, with 12 bases left in between. As DNA, the CDR3 is TGTGCCAGCAGCTTAGACGCCGGGACACTCTACGAGCAGTACTTC. This translates into CASSLDAGTLYEQYF.

This clonotype showed up many times. The gene calls are TRBV12-3 or TRBV12-4 and TRBJ1-2; D possibly corresponds to TRBD1 (5 bases). The CDR3 spans 14 residues. V was trimmed by 4 bases and J by 3 bases, leaving 12 bases between them. The CDR3 DNA is TGTGCCAGCAGTTGGGCAGGGAGGGACTATGGCTACACCTTC. Translation gives CASSWAGRDYGYTF.

This clonotype has ten or more counts. J is TRBJ2-2 and V is TRBV5-1; no firm D call. The CDR3 consists of 14 residues. Trimming took off 4 bases at V and 7 bases at J, with 14 bases between the two ends. Germline loops: CDR1 SGHRS, CDR2 YFSETQ. CDR3: CASSEAAPLGELFF. DNA for the CDR3: TGCGCCAGCAGCGAGGCCGCTCCCCTCGGGGAGCTGTTTTTT.

V and J are TRBV3-1 and TRBJ2-1; D is possibly TRBD1 or TRBD2 (6 bases each). Per the germline V gene, CDR1 is LGHDT and CDR2 is YNNKEL (reference sequence). The V end was cut by 2 bases, the J end by 9 bases, with 20 bases between. The CDR3 contains 16 residues. The DNA of the CDR3 is TGTGCCAGCAGCCAAAGGGGGGAGTACCGACAAACTGAGCAGTTCTTC. This sequence encodes CASSQRGEYRQTEQFF.

This sequence joins TRBV7-2 and TRBJ2-5; TRBD2 matches at 9 bases. This CDR3 is built from 16 residues. Trimming cost V 4 bases and J 2 bases; bases outside gene matches: 8. Germline-derived CDR1 and CDR2 are SGHTA and FQGNSA. The CDR3 sequence: CASSSGASGEQETQYF. CDR3 coding DNA: TGTGCCAGCAGCTCCGGGGCTAGCGGGGAACAAGAGACCCAGTACTTC.

This chain's CDR3 is CASSLGGVWETQYF. The CDR3 DNA reads TGTGCCAGCAGCTTAGGAGGGGTGTGGGAGACCCAGTACTTC. The V and J genes are TRBV7-8 and TRBJ2-5, with D perhaps TRBD1 or TRBD2 (5 bases each). V gave up 1 base and J gave up 5 bases, with 11 bases separating them. The CDR3 is made up of 14 amino acids. The germline V gene encodes CDR1 SGHVS and CDR2 FQNEAQ.

This clonotype was observed at least ten times. This chain joins TRBV7-9 and TRBJ2-1, with 8 bases identical to TRBD1. This CDR3 comprises 15 residues. With 5 bases clipped from V and 3 bases from J, the junction kept 6 bases outside the gene matches. The germline V gene encodes CDR1 SEHNR and CDR2 FQNEAQ (reference sequence). The CDR3 is CASSLTQGDYNEQFF. Here the CDR3 DNA reads TGTGCCAGCAGCCTCACACAGGGGGACTACAATGAGCAGTTCTTC.

This sequence joins TRBV20-1 and TRBJ1-1, with TRBD1 matching over 12 bases. V lost 3 bases to trimming and J lost 5 bases; unmatched junction nucleotides: 4. CDR3 length equals 14 residues. Germline values: CDR1 DFQATT, CDR2 SNEGSKA (reference sequence). CDR3 amino acids: CSASGTGGLTEAFF. The CDR3 region has the DNA TGCAGTGCTAGCGGGACAGGGGGCTTGACTGAAGCTTTCTTT.

This clonotype has just a few counts. The chain carries TRBV20-1 and TRBJ1-3, with D perhaps TRBD1 (6 bases). CDR1 is DFQATT and CDR2 is SNEGSKA in the germline V gene (reference sequence). V was pared by 2 bases and J by 6 bases, with 17 bases between. CDR3 length: 15 residues. Here the CDR3 reads CSARSRQAAVNTIYF. The CDR3 bases are TGCAGTGCTAGAAGCCGACAGGCTGCGGTAAACACCATATATTTT.

The table lists this clonotype with a few counts. The rearrangement joins TRBV3-1 to TRBJ2-5, with 13 bases fitting TRBD2. This CDR3 is 19 amino acids long. Germline lookup yields CDR1 LGHDT and CDR2 YNNKEL (reference sequence). J lost 2 bases, V lost 1 base, and 10 bases had no gene match. CDR3 sequence: CASSQGPPSGLAGQETQYF. The CDR3 DNA reads TGTGCCAGCAGCCAAGGTCCCCCTTCGGGACTAGCGGGACAAGAGACCCAGTACTTC.

The rearrangement links TRBV30 to TRBJ2-5; TRBD2 might be the D (5 bases). CDR1 is GTSNPN and CDR2 is SVGIG in the germline V gene (reference sequence). Trimming cost V 4 bases and J 2 bases, with 11 bases left between them. The CDR3 contains 13 residues. DNA for the CDR3: TGTGCCTGGACTCGAGCGGTACAAGAGACCCAGTACTTC. Its protein is CAWTRAVQETQYF.